This T cell receptor (beta chain) was sequenced in a study of cytomegalovirus exposure and HLA in healthy donors. This clone was seen only a few times. With 60 Vbeta and 13 Jbeta primers, the PCR was carried out. Clones were read by immunoSEQ multiplex PCR, and TCRdb kept only the in-frame ones, dropping some. The sample includes some 100,000 clones, roughly 80% of them seen just once. Nominally healthy donors were sampled, though unrecorded immune exposures were likely. The source is a female donor in good health and CMV-seronegative. The sequencing sample was made of PBMCs.

CDR3 sequence: CASSEGSKGEKLFF. For the CDR3, the DNA is TGTGCCAGCAGCGAGGGATCAAAGGGAGAAAAACTGTTTTTT. The chain recombines TRBV5-4 with TRBJ1-4; D not resolved. CDR3 length: 14 amino acids. The ends were cut back, 4 bases at V and 8 bases at J, with 15 bases in the middle. The germline V gene encodes CDR1 SGHNT and CDR2 YYREEE (reference sequence).